The 3 T cell receptor beta chains given below trace back to one sample, sequenced in a study of blood T cell repertoires in COVID-19. TCRdb's copy holds only in-frame clones and misses some; the assay was immunoSEQ multiplex PCR. The sample comprises about 150,000 clones, 85% of which are singletons, and around 8.1% rests with the top ten. Sequencing input: peripheral blood. The receptor set was obtained from a woman in her fifties or sixties with COVID-19, enrolled during active disease.

J is TRBJ1-2 and V is TRBV7-2; D not certain. The CDR3 is 14 residues long. V was trimmed by 5 bases and J by 2 bases, leaving 12 bases between them. Germline V gene sequence: CDR1 SGHTA, CDR2 FQGNSA. As DNA, the CDR3 is TGTGCCAGCAGCCCCCGGGAGGCCAACTATGGCTACACCTTC. Protein product: CASSPREANYGYTF.

The chain employs TRBV9 and TRBJ2-2; possibly TRBD1 for D (6 bases). The V end was cut by 2 bases, the J end by 5 bases, with 10 bases between. CDR1 SGDLS and CDR2 YYNGEE come from the germline V gene. The CDR3 contains 14 residues. The CDR3 sequence is CASSVAGVTGELFF. CDR3 nucleotides: TGTGCCAGCAGCGTGGCAGGGGTGACCGGGGAGCTGTTTTTT.

J is TRBJ1-1 and V is TRBV3-1 (or the pseudogene TRBV3-2); 8 bases align to TRBD1. The CDR3 totals 15 residues. The germline gives CDR1 LGHDT, CDR2 YNNKEL (reference sequence). Germline trimming cut 4 bases from V and 0 bases from J; bases unmatched to any gene: 4. Written as DNA, the CDR3 is TGTGCCAGCAGCCCCCGGGACAGGCTGAACACTGAAGCTTTCTTT. Protein: CASSPRDRLNTEAFF.